This T cell receptor (beta chain) was identified during a study of cytomegalovirus exposure and HLA in healthy donors. Study findings and constraints: The tendency of first-cohort TCR clusters to co-occur in the 100 to 150 validation repertoires emerged from a later analysis. Cytomegalovirus status was reportedly diagnosed by the classifier with high specificity and sensitivity.

Assay used: immunoSEQ multiplex PCR; TCRdb lists only in-frame clones, some missing. The repertoire holds 100,000 to 150,000 clones, with approximately 92% as singletons. The CDR3 is 13 residues long. Looked up from germline, CDR1 is SQVTM and CDR2 is ANQGSEA. V lost 1 base and J 2 bases, leaving 8 bases between the germline ends. As concerns this clone: The target antigen is unknown.

The chain uses TRBV29-1 and TRBJ1-1, with a possible D match to TRBD1 (5 bases). The sequenced sample was PBMCs. The origin of this receptor is a woman aged 18-29 years in good health and CMV-seronegative. The CDR3 DNA reads as TGCAGCGTTGAAGGGACACAAAACACTGAAGCTTTCTTT. It translates to CSVEGTQNTEAFF.